One sample yielded the 7 T cell receptor beta chains listed below, sequenced in a study of cytomegalovirus exposure and HLA in healthy donors. Vbeta (60) and Jbeta (13) primers were used in the PCR. The data were produced by immunoSEQ multiplex PCR, yet TCRdb's version contains in-frame clones alone and is incomplete. The profile shows 120,000 to 150,000 clones, 75% to 80% of them singletons. Sequencing used PBMCs. The receptors originated from a male donor in good health and CMV-seronegative.

The chain carries TRBV7-9 and TRBJ1-4; 7 bases are a match to TRBD1. Germline lookup yields CDR1 SEHNR and CDR2 FQNEAQ (reference sequence). The CDR3 is 15 residues long. V shed 6 bases, J shed 7 bases, and the junction held 11 bases outside the gene matches. CDR3 in amino acids: CASRQTSGGSEKLFF. Written as DNA, the CDR3 is TGTGCCAGCAGGCAAACCTCAGGGGGTAGTGAAAAACTGTTTTTT.

The CDR3 DNA sequence: TGTGCCAGCAGACCGGGACAGCCCTATGGCTACACCTTC. It codes for CASRPGQPYGYTF. The chain has TRBV2 and TRBJ1-2; 7 nucleotides match TRBD1. The V gene's germline CDR1 is SNHLY and CDR2 FYNNEI. The J segment lost 4 bases and the V segment lost 6 bases, leaving 5 bases of the junction unmatched. The CDR3 has 13 amino acids.

The chain joins TRBV19 to TRBJ2-2, with a tentative D call TRBD1 (6 bases). CDR3 length: 14 amino acids. The V gene lost 4 bases and the J gene lost 0 bases, with 6 bases spanning the gap. CDR1 and CDR2 (germline): LNHDA, SQIVND (reference sequence). The CDR3 here is CASSRDTNTGELFF. The CDR3 DNA reads TGTGCCAGTAGTAGGGACACGAACACCGGGGAGCTGTTTTTT.

V gene TRBV7-9 combines with J gene TRBJ2-7; perhaps TRBD2 as D (6 bases). Trimming took off 8 bases at V and 3 bases at J, with 14 bases between the two ends. The CDR3 covers 13 residues. From germline, CDR1 is SEHNR and CDR2 FQNEAQ (reference sequence). The CDR3 DNA follows: TGTGCCAGCCAGAGGAGGGGTTTCTACGAGCAGTACTTC. As protein: CASQRRGFYEQYF.

The rearrangement joins TRBV9 to TRBJ2-2; TRBD2 matches 12 bases. Germline CDR1 and CDR2: SGDLS and YYNGEE. V shed 3 bases, J shed 4 bases, and the junction held 1 base outside the gene matches. The CDR3 is 15 residues long. Here the CDR3 reads CASSASGGVTGELFF. The CDR3 region has the DNA TGTGCCAGCAGCGCTAGCGGGGGGGTCACCGGGGAGCTGTTTTTT. Drawing the rest from reference TRBV9 and TRBJ2-2, the complete variable domain is DSGVTQTPKHLITATGQRVTLRCSPRSGDLSVYWYQQSLDQGLQFLIQYYNGEERAKGNILERFSAQQFPDLHSELNLSSLELGDSALYFCASSASGGVTGELFFGEGSRLTVL.

The count of this clone is one. The genes are TRBV9 and TRBJ2-1, with 7 nucleotides matching TRBD1. Losses at the gene ends were 0 bases for V and 1 base for J; bases not matched to a gene: 7. This CDR3 spans 17 amino acids. Germline lookup yields CDR1 SGDLS and CDR2 YYNGEE. CDR3 loop: CASSVGGTTGSYNEQFF. The CDR3 nucleotides read TGTGCCAGCAGCGTAGGGGGAACGACAGGGTCCTACAATGAGCAGTTCTTC. Looking up the rest from reference TRBV9 and TRBJ2-1 gives the full variable domain: DSGVTQTPKHLITATGQRVTLRCSPRSGDLSVYWYQQSLDQGLQFLIQYYNGEERAKGNILERFSAQQFPDLHSELNLSSLELGDSALYFCASSVGGTTGSYNEQFFGPGTRLTVL.

This clone has only a few counts. The chain recombines TRBV7-8 with TRBJ1-2, with D perhaps TRBD1 (5 bases). V gave up 7 bases and J gave up 4 bases, with 16 bases separating them. Germline V CDR1 and CDR2: SGHVS, FQNEAQ. This CDR3 region has 14 residues. CDR3 residues: CASKDGEGLYGYTF. In DNA, the CDR3 is TGTGCCAGCAAGGACGGGGAGGGGCTCTATGGCTACACCTTC.